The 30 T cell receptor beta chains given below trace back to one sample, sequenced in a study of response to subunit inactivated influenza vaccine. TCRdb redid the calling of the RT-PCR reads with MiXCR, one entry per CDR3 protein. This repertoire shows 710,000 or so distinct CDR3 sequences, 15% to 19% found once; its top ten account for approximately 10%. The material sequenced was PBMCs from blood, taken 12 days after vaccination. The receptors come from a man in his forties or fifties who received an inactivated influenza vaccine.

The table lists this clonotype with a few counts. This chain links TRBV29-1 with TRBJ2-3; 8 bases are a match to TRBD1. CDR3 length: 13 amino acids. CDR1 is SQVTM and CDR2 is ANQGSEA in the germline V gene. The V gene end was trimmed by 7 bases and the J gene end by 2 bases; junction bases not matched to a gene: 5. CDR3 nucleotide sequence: TGCAGCGCCTGGGACAGGATCACAGATACGCAGTATTTT. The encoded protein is CSAWDRITDTQYF.

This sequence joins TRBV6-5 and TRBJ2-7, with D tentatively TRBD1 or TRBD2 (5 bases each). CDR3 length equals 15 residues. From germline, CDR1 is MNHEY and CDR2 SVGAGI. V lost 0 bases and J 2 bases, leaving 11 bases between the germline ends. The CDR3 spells CASSYSEGHTYEQYF. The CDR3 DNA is TGTGCCAGCAGTTACTCTGAGGGGCACACCTACGAGCAGTACTTC.

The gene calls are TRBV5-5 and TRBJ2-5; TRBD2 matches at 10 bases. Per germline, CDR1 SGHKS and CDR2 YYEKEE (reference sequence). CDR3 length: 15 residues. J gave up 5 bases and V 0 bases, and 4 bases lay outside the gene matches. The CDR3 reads CASSLDLSGGETQYF. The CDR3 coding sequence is TGTGCCAGCAGCTTGGATCTTAGCGGGGGGGAGACCCAGTACTTC.

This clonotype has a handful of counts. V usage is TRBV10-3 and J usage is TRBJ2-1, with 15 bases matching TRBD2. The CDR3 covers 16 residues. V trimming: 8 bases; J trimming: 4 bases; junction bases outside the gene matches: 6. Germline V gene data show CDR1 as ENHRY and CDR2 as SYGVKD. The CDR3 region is CAIGPGLAGGYNEQFF. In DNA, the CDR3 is TGTGCCATCGGACCAGGACTAGCGGGAGGGTACAATGAGCAGTTCTTC.

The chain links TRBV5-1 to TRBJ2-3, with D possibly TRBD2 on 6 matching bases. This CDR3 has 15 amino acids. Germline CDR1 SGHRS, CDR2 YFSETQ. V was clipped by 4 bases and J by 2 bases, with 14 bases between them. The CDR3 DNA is TGCGCCAGCAGCGCGGGACCCAGGTCCACAGATACGCAGTATTTT. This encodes CASSAGPRSTDTQYF.

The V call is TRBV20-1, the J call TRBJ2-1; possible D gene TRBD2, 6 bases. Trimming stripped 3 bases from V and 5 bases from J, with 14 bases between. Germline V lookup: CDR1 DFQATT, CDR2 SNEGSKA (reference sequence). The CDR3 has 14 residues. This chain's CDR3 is CSARGRGANNEQFF. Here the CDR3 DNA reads TGCAGTGCTAGGGGGCGCGGGGCAAACAATGAGCAGTTCTTC.

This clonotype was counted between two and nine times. The CDR3 loop is CASRGRAGVYEQYF. In nucleotides, the CDR3 is TGTGCCAGCAGGGGGAGGGCAGGGGTATACGAGCAGTACTTC. The V call is TRBV25-1, the J call TRBJ2-7; possibly TRBD2 for D (7 bases). Trimming cost V 6 bases and J 4 bases, with 16 bases left between them. This CDR3 contains 14 residues. Germline values: CDR1 MGHDK, CDR2 SYGVNS.

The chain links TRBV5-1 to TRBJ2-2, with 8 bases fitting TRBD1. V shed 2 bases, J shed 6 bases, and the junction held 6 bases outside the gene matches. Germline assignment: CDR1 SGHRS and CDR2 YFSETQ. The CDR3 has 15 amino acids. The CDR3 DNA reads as TGCGCCAGCAGCTTCGACAGGGGCGGATCCGGGGAGCTGTTTTTT. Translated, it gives CASSFDRGGSGELFF.

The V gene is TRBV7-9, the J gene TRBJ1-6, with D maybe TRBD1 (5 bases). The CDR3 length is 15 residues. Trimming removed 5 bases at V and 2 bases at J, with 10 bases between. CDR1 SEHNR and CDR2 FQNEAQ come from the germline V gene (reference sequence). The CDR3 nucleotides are TGTGCCAGCAGCACAGGAGGCACCTATAATTCACCCCTCCACTTT. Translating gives CASSTGGTYNSPLHF.

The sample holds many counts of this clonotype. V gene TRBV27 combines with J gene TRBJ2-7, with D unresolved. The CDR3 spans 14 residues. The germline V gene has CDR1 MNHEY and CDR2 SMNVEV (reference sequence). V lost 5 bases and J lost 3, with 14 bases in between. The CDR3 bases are TGTGCCAGCAGTGACTTCGGTAGGGACTACGAGCAGTACTTC. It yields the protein CASSDFGRDYEQYF.

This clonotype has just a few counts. CDR3 coding DNA: TGTGCCAGCAGCTTAACGGCGGTCGGGGTTAACGAGCAGTACTTC. It is translated as CASSLTAVGVNEQYF. The rearrangement joins TRBV7-9 to TRBJ2-7, with D possibly matching TRBD2 (5 bases). Germline assignment: CDR1 SEHNR and CDR2 FQNEAQ (reference sequence). V was pared by 2 bases and J by 5 bases, with 16 bases between. This CDR3 spans 15 amino acids.

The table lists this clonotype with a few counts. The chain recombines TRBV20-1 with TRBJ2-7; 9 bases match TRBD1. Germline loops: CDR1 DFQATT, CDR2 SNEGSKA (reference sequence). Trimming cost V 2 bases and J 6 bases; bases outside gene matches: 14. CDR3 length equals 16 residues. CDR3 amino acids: CSARFSDRGNRGEQYF. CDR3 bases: TGCAGTGCTAGATTTTCCGACAGGGGGAACAGGGGCGAGCAGTACTTC.

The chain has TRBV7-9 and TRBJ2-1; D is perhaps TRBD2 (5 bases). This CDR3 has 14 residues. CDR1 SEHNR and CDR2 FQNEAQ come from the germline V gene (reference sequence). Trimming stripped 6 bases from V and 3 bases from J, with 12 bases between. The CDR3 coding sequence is TGTGCCAGCAGTCGTACTAGAAACTACAATGAGCAGTTCTTC. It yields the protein CASSRTRNYNEQFF.

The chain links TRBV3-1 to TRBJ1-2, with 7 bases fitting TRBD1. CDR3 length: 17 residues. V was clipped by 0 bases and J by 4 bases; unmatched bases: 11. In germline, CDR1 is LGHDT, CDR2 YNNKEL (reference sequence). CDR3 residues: CASSQERTGGGGYGYTF. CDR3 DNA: TGTGCCAGCAGCCAAGAGAGGACAGGCGGTGGTGGCTATGGCTACACCTTC.

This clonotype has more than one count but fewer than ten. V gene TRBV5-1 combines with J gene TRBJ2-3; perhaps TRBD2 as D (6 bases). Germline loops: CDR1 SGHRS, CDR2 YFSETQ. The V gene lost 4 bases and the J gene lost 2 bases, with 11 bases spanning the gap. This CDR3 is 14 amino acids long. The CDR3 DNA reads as TGCGCCAGCAGCCAAAGACTAGACACAGATACGCAGTATTTT. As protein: CASSQRLDTDTQYF. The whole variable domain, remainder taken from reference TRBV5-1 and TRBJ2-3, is KAGVTQTPRYLIKTRGQQVTLSCSPISGHRSVSWYQQTPGQGLQFLFEYFSETQRNKGNFPGRFSGRQFSNSRSEMNVSTLELGDSALYLCASSQRLDTDTQYFGPGTRLTVL.

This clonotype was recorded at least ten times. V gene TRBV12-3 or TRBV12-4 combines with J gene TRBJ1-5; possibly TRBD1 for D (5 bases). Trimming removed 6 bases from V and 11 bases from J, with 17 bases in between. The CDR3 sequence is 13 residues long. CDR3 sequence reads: CASSFGGYSSQHF. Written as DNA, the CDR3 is TGTGCCAGCAGCTTCGGGGGGTATAGTTCCCAGCATTTT.

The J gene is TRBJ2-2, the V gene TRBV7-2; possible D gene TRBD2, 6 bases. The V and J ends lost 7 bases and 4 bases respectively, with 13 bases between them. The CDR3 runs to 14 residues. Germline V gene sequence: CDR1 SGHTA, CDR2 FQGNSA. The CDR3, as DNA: TGTGCCAGCATCCGGGAGCCGAGCACCGGGGAGCTGTTTTTT. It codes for CASIREPSTGELFF.

This chain's CDR3 is CASSLPSGYEQYF. CDR3 sequence (DNA): TGTGCCAGCTCACTACCTTCGGGCTACGAGCAGTACTTC. This chain joins TRBV18 and TRBJ2-7; D unclear. The V end was cut by 4 bases, the J end by 3 bases, with 10 bases between. There are 13 residues in the CDR3. Germline lookup yields CDR1 KGHSH and CDR2 LQKENI.

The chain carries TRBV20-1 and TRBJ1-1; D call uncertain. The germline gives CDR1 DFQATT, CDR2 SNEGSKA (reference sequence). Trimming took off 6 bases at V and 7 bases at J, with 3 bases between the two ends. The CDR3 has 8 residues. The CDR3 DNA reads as TGCAGTGCGAGTGAAGCTTTCTTT. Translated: CSASEAFF.

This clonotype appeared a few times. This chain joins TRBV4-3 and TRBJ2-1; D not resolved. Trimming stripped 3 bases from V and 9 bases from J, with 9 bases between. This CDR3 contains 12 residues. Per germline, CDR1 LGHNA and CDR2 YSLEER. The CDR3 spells CASSQAVGEQFF. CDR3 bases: TGCGCCAGCAGCCAGGCTGTGGGTGAGCAGTTCTTC.

The CDR3 region is CSARFRGSNQPQHF. In nucleotides, the CDR3 is TGCAGTGCTAGGTTCCGGGGTAGCAATCAGCCCCAGCATTTT. The rearrangement joins TRBV20-1 to TRBJ1-5; D unclear. The CDR3 is 14 amino acids. In germline, CDR1 is DFQATT, CDR2 SNEGSKA (reference sequence). Trimming shortened V by 3 bases and J by 0 bases, and 9 bases separated the two germline ends.

The CDR3 reads CASSLGRGRGNEQFF. In DNA form, the CDR3 reads TGTGCCAGCAGCTTGGGGCGGGGACGTGGAAATGAGCAGTTCTTC. The chain is built from TRBV11-2 and TRBJ2-1; D might be TRBD2 (6 bases). Trimming removed 3 bases at V and 7 bases at J, with 16 bases between. The length of the CDR3 is 15 residues. The germline V gene has CDR1 SGHAT and CDR2 FQNNGV. Filled out from reference TRBV11-2 and TRBJ2-1, the complete variable domain reads EAGVAQSPRYKIIEKRQSVAFWCNPISGHATLYWYQQILGQGPKLLIQFQNNGVVDDSQLPKDRFSAERLKGVDSTLKIQPAKLEDSAVYLCASSLGRGRGNEQFFGPGTRLTVL.

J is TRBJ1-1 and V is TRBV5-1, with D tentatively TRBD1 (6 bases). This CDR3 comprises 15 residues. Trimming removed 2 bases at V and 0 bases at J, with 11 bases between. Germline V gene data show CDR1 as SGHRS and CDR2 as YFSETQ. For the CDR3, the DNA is TGCGCCAGCAGCTTTGGGCAGGGGATGAACACTGAAGCTTTCTTT. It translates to CASSFGQGMNTEAFF.

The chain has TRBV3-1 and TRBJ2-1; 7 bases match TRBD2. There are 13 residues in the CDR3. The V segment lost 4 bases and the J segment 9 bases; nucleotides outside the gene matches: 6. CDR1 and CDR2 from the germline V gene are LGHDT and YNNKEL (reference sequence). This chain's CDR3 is CASSRGGSGEQFF. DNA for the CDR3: TGTGCCAGCAGCCGGGGAGGGTCGGGTGAGCAGTTCTTC.

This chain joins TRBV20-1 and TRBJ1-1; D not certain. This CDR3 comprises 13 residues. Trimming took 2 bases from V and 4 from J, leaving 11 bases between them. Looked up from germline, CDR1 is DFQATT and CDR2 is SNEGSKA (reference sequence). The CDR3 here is CSARMSLGTEAFF. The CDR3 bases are TGCAGTGCTAGAATGTCGTTGGGCACTGAAGCTTTCTTT.

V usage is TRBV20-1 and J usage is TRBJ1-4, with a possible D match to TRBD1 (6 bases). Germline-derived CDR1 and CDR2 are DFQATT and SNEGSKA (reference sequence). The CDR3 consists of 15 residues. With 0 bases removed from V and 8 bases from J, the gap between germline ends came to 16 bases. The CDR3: CSARDLYRDAEKLFF. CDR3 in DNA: TGCAGTGCTAGAGATCTATACAGGGACGCGGAAAAACTGTTTTTT.

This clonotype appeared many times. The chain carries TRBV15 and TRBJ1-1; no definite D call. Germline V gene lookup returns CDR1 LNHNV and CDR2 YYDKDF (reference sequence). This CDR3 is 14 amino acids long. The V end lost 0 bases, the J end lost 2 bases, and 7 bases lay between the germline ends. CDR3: CATSRDPANTEAFF. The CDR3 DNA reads TGTGCCACCAGCAGAGATCCGGCCAACACTGAAGCTTTCTTT.

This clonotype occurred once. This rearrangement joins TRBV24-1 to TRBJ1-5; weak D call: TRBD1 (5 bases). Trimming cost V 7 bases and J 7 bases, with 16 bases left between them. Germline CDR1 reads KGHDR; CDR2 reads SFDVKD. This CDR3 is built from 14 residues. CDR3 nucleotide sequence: TGTGCCACCAGATTACATTCAGGGCTCCAGCCCCAGCATTTT. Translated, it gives CATRLHSGLQPQHF.

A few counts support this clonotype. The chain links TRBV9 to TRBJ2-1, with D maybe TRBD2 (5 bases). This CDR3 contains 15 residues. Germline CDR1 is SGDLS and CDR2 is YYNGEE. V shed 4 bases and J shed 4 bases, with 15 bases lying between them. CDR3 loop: CASSPPSGLYNEQFF. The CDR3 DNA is TGTGCCAGCAGCCCTCCAAGCGGCCTATACAATGAGCAGTTCTTC.

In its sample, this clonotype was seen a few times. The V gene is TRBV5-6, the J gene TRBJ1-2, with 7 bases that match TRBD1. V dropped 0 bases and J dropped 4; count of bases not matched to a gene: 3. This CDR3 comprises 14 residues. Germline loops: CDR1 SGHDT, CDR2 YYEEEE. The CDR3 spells CASSLEQGPYGYTF. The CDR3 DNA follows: TGTGCCAGCAGCTTGGAACAGGGGCCCTATGGCTACACCTTC.